One sample yielded the 3 T cell receptor beta chains listed below, sequenced in a study of vaccination and CD4 T cells after COVID-19. Regarding time point: late sampling 161 to 241 days after vaccination in three convalescent patients. TCRdb re-derived calls from the PCR reads in MiXCR, one entry per CDR3 protein. The data hold about 30,000 distinct CDR3 sequences, with roughly 50% observed a single time. Sequenced here: CD4+ T cells from blood, sampled about 7 months after SARS-CoV-2 vaccination. The receptors originated from a human donor who had recovered from COVID-19.

The CDR3 nucleotides read TGCAGTGCTAGAGGACCCGGGACTAGCGGGAGGGGCCAGGAGACCCAGTACTTC. Translated: CSARGPGTSGRGQETQYF. The chain joins TRBV20-1 to TRBJ2-5, with 16 bases identical to TRBD2. CDR3 size: 18 residues. Germline CDR1 and CDR2: DFQATT and SNEGSKA (reference sequence). Unmatched junction bases numbered 10, after V lost 1 base and J lost 5 bases.

The sample holds a few counts of this clonotype. The CDR3 DNA sequence: TGTGCCATCAGTGAGCTGGGACAAAGCTCCTACGAGCAGTACTTC. This codes for CAISELGQSSYEQYF. The chain employs TRBV10-3 and TRBJ2-7; TRBD1 might be the D (6 bases). The CDR3 has 15 residues. The V end lost 2 bases, the J end lost 0 bases, and 11 bases lay between the germline ends. Germline loops: CDR1 ENHRY, CDR2 SYGVKD.

This clonotype was counted between two and nine times. This sequence joins TRBV28 and TRBJ2-7; D may be TRBD1 (6 bases). The germline CDR1 and CDR2 sequences are MDHEN and SYDVKM. This CDR3 spans 16 amino acids. V lost 3 bases and J lost 4, with 19 bases in between. The CDR3 sequence is CASSFAYGQTTYEQYF. The CDR3 region has the DNA TGTGCCAGCAGTTTTGCTTACGGACAGACAACTTACGAGCAGTACTTC.